The entry below gives a single T cell receptor (beta chain) sequence along with its context. The sample originates from a study of blood T cell repertoires in COVID-19. The CDR3 consists of 14 residues. V lost 0 bases and J lost 6; bases outside the gene matches: 2. CDR1 SGHNT and CDR2 YYREEE come from the germline V gene (reference sequence). The assay was immunoSEQ multiplex PCR, and TCRdb's table has in-frame clones only and misses some. Among about 480,000 clones listed, roughly 88% were seen once. The chain joins TRBV5-4 to TRBJ2-7; 11 bases match TRBD2. The sample taken for sequencing was PBMCs or T cells enriched from blood (not recorded which). The sequence came from a woman aged 40-49 years who had recovered from COVID-19. CDR3 in DNA: TGTGCCAGCAGCTTGGGACTAGCGGGACCCGAGCAGTACTTC. Translating gives CASSLGLAGPEQYF.